The rows below give T cell receptor beta chains drawn from one sample of a study of blood T cell repertoires in COVID-19. Profiling relied on immunoSEQ multiplex PCR, and the TCRdb table lists in-frame clones only, not all of them. This table has 300,000 to 400,000 clones, more than 85% appearing once. Source material: PBMCs or T cells enriched from blood (not recorded which). The receptors were gathered from a woman aged 25 to 39 who had recovered from COVID-19. Each CDR3 is given with its conserved first and last residue. A D gene is named only where the DNA matches it firmly. Part of the rows lack a size; the others show once, few, many or a class for expanded clones.

>TRBJ1-2|NA|TRBV24-1|TRBD1
TGTGCCACCAGTGATGCCCCCGGGACAGGGGCCTTAAGGGATGGCTACACCTTC
CATSDAPGTGALRDGYTF
>TRBJ2-1|NA|TRBV7-2|NA
TGTGCCAGCAGCTTAGTAGTATATGAGCAGTTCTTC
CASSLVVYEQFF
>TRBJ1-6|NA|TRBV30|TRBD1
TGTGCCTGGTGCTGGACAGGGGACAATTCACCCCTCCACTTT
CAWCWTGDNSPLHF
>TRBJ1-1|NA|TRBV27|NA
TGTGCCAGCGCTCAGGGGCGGAACACTGAAGCTTTCTTT
CASAQGRNTEAFF
>TRBJ2-7|NA|TRBV28|NA
TGTGCCAGCAGCCACCCCCGTAGCGGCTACGAGCAGTACTTC
CASSHPRSGYEQYF
>TRBJ2-6|NA|TRBV7-2|NA
TGTGCCAGCAGCTTAGCGTCCGCTGGGGCCAACGTCCTGACTTTC
CASSLASAGANVLTF
>TRBJ2-5|NA|TRBV7-2|TRBD2
TGTGCCAGCAGCTTTAGCGGGGGGGCCACAGAGACCCAGTACTTC
CASSFSGGATETQYF
>TRBJ2-3|NA|TRBV7-2|NA
TGTGCCAGCAGCTCAAGGACAAGCACAGATACGCAGTATTTT
CASSSRTSTDTQYF
>TRBJ1-5|NA|TRBV9|TRBD1
TGTGCCAGCAGCGTAGACGGGAGGACAGGGACTTCGCCCCAGCATTTT
CASSVDGRTGTSPQHF
>TRBJ1-4|NA|TRBV5-1|TRBD1
TGCGCCAGCAGCCCCAGGACAGGGACGGGTGAAAAACTGTTTTTT
CASSPRTGTGEKLFF
>TRBJ1-2|NA|TRBV28|NA
TGTGCCAGCAGTTTAGCAACAACTGGCTACACCTTC
CASSLATTGYTF
>TRBJ2-7|NA|TRBV10-3|TRBD1
TGTGCCATCAGTGGGATATCTGGGACAGGGGGCTACGAGCAGTACTTC
CAISGISGTGGYEQYF
>TRBJ1-2|NA|TRBV5-4|NA
TGTGCCAGCAGCATCGGGAGCGGCTACACCTTC
CASSIGSGYTF
>TRBJ2-5|few|TRBV3-1/TRBV3-2|NA
TGTGCCAGCAGCCAAATGCCTAGCCAAGAGACCCAGTACTTC
CASSQMPSQETQYF
>TRBJ1-6|NA|TRBV29-1|NA
TGCAGCGTTTCCGGGGAGAACAATTCACCCCTCCACTTT
CSVSGENNSPLHF
>TRBJ1-1|NA|TRBV5-4|TRBD1
TGTGCCAGCAGCCTCGGGACAGGGGGTTACACTGAAGCTTTCTTT
CASSLGTGGYTEAFF
>TRBJ1-2|NA|TRBV2|TRBD1
TGTGCCAGCAGTGAGAGCCGCGCGACAGGGAGGAATGGCTACACCTTC
CASSESRATGRNGYTF
>TRBJ1-2|NA|TRBV5-3|TRBD1
TGTGCCAGAAGCTTTATCCGGGACAGGGAGGGTATGGGCTACACCTTC
CARSFIRDREGMGYTF
>TRBJ1-4|few|TRBV27|TRBD1
TGTGCCAGCAGTTCTCTCTCTGCGACAGGGAATGAAAAACTGTTTTTT
CASSSLSATGNEKLFF
>TRBJ1-6|few|TRBV7-9|NA
TGTGCCAGCAGCCCCATCGGAGACGGGGATACCTCCTATAATTCACCCCTCCACTTT
CASSPIGDGDTSYNSPLHF